Following are 9 T cell receptor beta chains from one sample sequenced in a study of blood T cell repertoires in COVID-19 (dated by TCRdb to 2018 to 2021). Libraries were built with the immunoSEQ multiplex PCR assay. The table comes from immuneACCESS by way of TCRdb, which keeps in-frame sequences with V and J called. Part of the clones is missing from these tables; in studies checked, under half for an unresolved V gene and the rest for unknown reasons. The sample table holds 110,000 to 150,000 clones, of which approximately 86% were seen once. The ten top clones hold around 8.5% of the sample. Material: peripheral blood. These receptors all come from a woman aged 55-69 years with acute or convalescent COVID-19.

This clone was detected once. The chain is built from TRBV11-3 and TRBJ1-1, with D uncertain. The length of the CDR3 is 13 residues. Germline CDR1 and CDR2: SGHNT and YENEEA. Trimming removed 4 bases from V and 0 bases from J, with 6 bases in between. The CDR3 loop reads CASSYTMNTEAFF. The CDR3 DNA sequence: TGTGCCAGCAGCTACACCATGAACACTGAAGCTTTCTTT.

This clone was observed a handful of times. This sequence joins TRBV19 and TRBJ1-5; D is unclear. Germline CDR1 is LNHDA and CDR2 is SQIVND (reference sequence). Trimming stripped 3 bases from V and 0 bases from J, with 15 bases between. The CDR3 extends over 17 amino acids. In DNA, the CDR3 is TGTGCCAGTAGTATCGAGGGTGTGGGGTATAGCAATCAGCCCCAGCATTTT. Its translation: CASSIEGVGYSNQPQHF.

This rearrangement joins TRBV6-2 or TRBV6-3 to TRBJ1-4; 12 nucleotides align to TRBD1. This CDR3 is built from 18 residues. Germline V lookup: CDR1 MNHEY, CDR2 SVGEGT. Unmatched junction bases numbered 10, after V lost 0 bases and J lost 8 bases. Written as DNA, the CDR3 is TGTGCCAGCAGTTACTCTTGGGACAGGGGGCTTCTGGAAGAAAAACTGTTTTTT. Protein product: CASSYSWDRGLLEEKLFF.

This clone was counted once. The chain uses TRBV19 and TRBJ2-3; 9 bases map to TRBD2. With V trimmed by 5 bases and J by 2 bases, 5 bases remained unmatched. CDR3 length: 15 residues. Germline-derived CDR1 and CDR2 are LNHDA and SQIVND (reference sequence). CDR3: CASSLGGGATDTQYF. The CDR3 nucleotides are TGTGCCAGTAGTCTCGGCGGGGGGGCCACAGATACGCAGTATTTT.

The chain carries TRBV27 and TRBJ1-5; 10 bases agree with TRBD1. After removal of 4 bases from V and 7 bases from J, the junction contained 13 bases not matched to a gene. Germline V gives CDR1 MNHEY, CDR2 SMNVEV (reference sequence). The CDR3 is made up of 17 amino acids. CDR3 nucleotide sequence: TGTGCCAGCAGTTCCCTCGGACAGGGGGGTCTTTCACAGCCCCAGCATTTT. Translation: CASSSLGQGGLSQPQHF.

The J gene is TRBJ1-1, the V gene TRBV5-4; possible D gene TRBD1, 6 bases. V lost 4 bases and J lost 0, with 22 bases in between. The germline V gene encodes CDR1 SGHNT and CDR2 YYREEE (reference sequence). The CDR3 sequence is 18 residues long. This chain's CDR3 is CASSRELQGPLMNTEAFF. The CDR3 nucleotides are TGTGCCAGCAGCCGAGAACTACAGGGACCCCTTATGAACACTGAAGCTTTCTTT.

The V gene is TRBV7-5, the J gene TRBJ2-6; no check of the table's D call, TRBD1, against the DNA was made. TRBV7-5 is a known pseudogene. The CDR3 consists of 15 residues. In DNA, the CDR3 is TGTGCCAGAAGCTTAGCCAGGGATGGGGCCAACGTCCTGACTTTC. As protein: CARSLARDGANVLTF.

This chain links TRBV6-6 with TRBJ2-1; TRBD2 matches 10 bases. This CDR3 has 13 residues. CDR1 is MNHNY and CDR2 is SVGAGI in the germline V gene (reference sequence). V was clipped by 6 bases and J by 7 bases; unmatched bases: 3. CDR3 sequence reads: CASRASGGNEQFF. The CDR3 coding sequence is TGTGCCAGCAGAGCTAGCGGGGGAAATGAGCAGTTCTTC.

The chain couples TRBV6-5 to TRBJ2-7, with 11 bases fitting TRBD2. CDR1 is MNHEY and CDR2 is SVGAGI in the germline V gene. V lost 5 bases to trimming and J lost 5 bases; unmatched junction nucleotides: 8. CDR3 size: 15 residues. The DNA for the CDR3 is TGTGCCAGCAGTCCGCCTGGACTAGCGGGTAACGAGCAGTACTTC. Its translation: CASSPPGLAGNEQYF.